These 27 T cell receptor beta chains were all obtained from the same sample, sequenced in a study of blood T cell repertoires in COVID-19. TCRdb's table, derived via immunoSEQ multiplex PCR, lists solely in-frame clones and lacks some. The data show more than 60,000 clones, 84% seen once. The sequencing sample was made of peripheral blood. These receptors originate from a man aged 45-65 years with acute or convalescent COVID-19.

The chain carries TRBV19 and TRBJ2-7, with D perhaps matching TRBD1 (7 bases). Looked up from germline, CDR1 is LNHDA and CDR2 is SQIVND (reference sequence). The CDR3 runs 15 residues. Trimming pared 3 bases from V and 1 base from J, leaving 13 bases between. The chain's CDR3 is CASSMAGGRSYEQYF. The CDR3 DNA sequence: TGTGCCAGTAGTATGGCAGGGGGGAGGTCCTACGAGCAGTACTTC.

This clone was seen a handful of times. The V and J genes are TRBV18 and TRBJ2-3; TRBD2 aligns across 7 bases. The V segment lost 3 bases and the J segment 3 bases; nucleotides outside the gene matches: 3. CDR1 is KGHSH, CDR2 LQKENI, per germline. The CDR3 extends over 14 amino acids. CDR3 residues: CASSPASGTDTQYF. As DNA, the CDR3 is TGTGCCAGCTCACCCGCTAGCGGTACAGATACGCAGTATTTT.

The chain carries TRBV6-2 or TRBV6-3 and TRBJ1-2; TRBD1 aligns across 7 bases. Germline CDR1 is MNHEY and CDR2 is SVGEGT. This CDR3 spans 19 amino acids. V lost 0 bases to trimming and J lost 6 bases; unmatched junction nucleotides: 19. The CDR3 here is CASSYSTRDSPTLGDGYTF. The CDR3 DNA sequence: TGTGCCAGCAGTTACTCTACCCGGGACAGTCCTACCTTGGGGGATGGCTACACCTTC.

The chain combines TRBV27 with TRBJ1-2; D possibly corresponds to TRBD1 (5 bases). The CDR3 is made up of 12 amino acids. Germline CDR1 and CDR2: MNHEY and SMNVEV (reference sequence). V was shortened by 3 bases and J by 7 bases, with 9 bases between the two germline ends. CDR3 sequence (DNA): TGTGCCAGCAGTTTCGTGGGGCGTGGCTACACCTTC. Protein product: CASSFVGRGYTF.

This clone was seen just once. The chain joins TRBV2 to TRBJ1-2; D possibly corresponds to TRBD1 (6 bases). The germline V and J ends were trimmed by 6 bases and 0 bases, with 11 bases remaining between them. CDR3 length equals 14 residues. Germline-derived CDR1 and CDR2 are SNHLY and FYNNEI. The CDR3 protein is CASRKDRSNYGYTF. In DNA form, the CDR3 reads TGTGCCAGCAGAAAGGACAGATCTAACTATGGCTACACCTTC. Complete variable domain (other parts from reference TRBV2 and TRBJ1-2): EPEVTQTPSHQVTQMGQEVILRCVPISNHLYFYWYRQILGQKVEFLVSFYNNEISEKSEIFDDQFSVERPDGSNFTLKIRSTKLEDSAMYFCASRKDRSNYGYTFGSGTRLTVV.

This clone has just a few counts. The chain combines TRBV7-2 with TRBJ1-5; a weak D match, TRBD1 (5 bases). CDR1 SGHTA and CDR2 FQGNSA come from the germline V gene. The CDR3 runs to 14 residues. With 3 bases removed from V and 3 bases from J, the gap between germline ends came to 9 bases. Here the CDR3 DNA reads TGTGCCAGCAGCTTCTACAGGTCCAATCAGCCCCAGCATTTT. It codes for CASSFYRSNQPQHF.

This chain joins TRBV7-2 and TRBJ1-1; D gene uncertain. The CDR3 spans 15 residues. CDR1 and CDR2 from the germline V gene are SGHTA and FQGNSA. Trimming pared 2 bases from V and 4 bases from J, leaving 14 bases between. CDR3 nucleotides: TGTGCCAGCAGCTTAAGCGGGCATCGTGGCACTGAAGCTTTCTTT. Protein sequence: CASSLSGHRGTEAFF.

The chain combines TRBV11-2 with TRBJ1-1; no definite D call. CDR1 SGHAT and CDR2 FQNNGV come from the germline V gene. With 3 bases removed from V and 1 base from J, the gap between germline ends came to 9 bases. The CDR3 extends over 14 amino acids. The CDR3 spells CASSFDGRNTEAFF. DNA of the CDR3: TGTGCCAGCAGCTTTGATGGGCGGAACACTGAAGCTTTCTTT.

The CDR3 region has the DNA TGCGCCAGCAGCTTGGCCTGGACAGGGGGCGGTGGGGCCAACGTCCTGACTTTC. Its translation: CASSLAWTGGGGANVLTF. The chain recombines TRBV5-1 with TRBJ2-6; 11 bases map to TRBD1. This CDR3 is 18 amino acids long. CDR1 is SGHRS and CDR2 is YFSETQ in the germline V gene. The V segment lost 0 bases and the J segment 3 bases; nucleotides outside the gene matches: 5.

This clone was recorded only once. The chain couples TRBV21-1 to TRBJ1-5; TRBD1 was called by the table and not checked on the DNA. TRBV21-1 is marked as a pseudogene. This CDR3 has 19 amino acids. Written as DNA, the CDR3 is TGTGCCAGCAGCAAAGCGAAAGGGGGCCTCCCCTATAGCAATCAGCCCCAGCATTTT. Translating it yields CASSKAKGGLPYSNQPQHF.

This sequence joins TRBV27 and TRBJ2-1; 11 nucleotides agree with TRBD2. Trimming took 4 bases from V and 6 from J; bases not matched to a gene: 8. This CDR3 has 16 amino acids. Looked up from germline, CDR1 is MNHEY and CDR2 is SMNVEV (reference sequence). The CDR3 DNA reads as TGTGCCAGCAGTTCTATTAGCGGGAGGGCCGGCAATGAGCAGTTCTTC. Translated: CASSSISGRAGNEQFF.

V gene TRBV28 combines with J gene TRBJ2-2; TRBD2 aligns across 11 bases. Germline V gives CDR1 MDHEN, CDR2 SYDVKM. The CDR3 length is 17 residues. V was pared by 6 bases and J by 6 bases, with 12 bases of the junction left unmatched. The CDR3 protein is CASSALTSGSSAGELFF. The CDR3 nucleotides are TGTGCCAGCAGCGCCCTAACTAGCGGGAGTAGTGCCGGGGAGCTGTTTTTT.

The J gene is TRBJ2-7, the V gene TRBV18, with 7 bases aligning to TRBD2. Germline values: CDR1 KGHSH, CDR2 LQKENI. The CDR3 is made up of 12 amino acids. Trimming removed 3 bases from V and 5 bases from J; junction bases left unmatched: 1. The CDR3 DNA reads as TGTGCCAGCTCACCCGCGGGGGACGAGCAGTACTTC. Protein: CASSPAGDEQYF.

The rearrangement joins TRBV11-2 to TRBJ1-1; D is possibly TRBD1 (5 bases). CDR1 and CDR2 (germline): SGHAT, FQNNGV. The CDR3 is 14 amino acids. V lost 5 bases and J lost 1, with 11 bases in between. The CDR3 here is CASSLLGENTEAFF. Here the CDR3 DNA reads TGTGCCAGCAGCCTTTTAGGGGAGAACACTGAAGCTTTCTTT.

The chain uses TRBV6-5 and TRBJ1-1, with a tentative D call TRBD1 (5 bases). Germline assignment: CDR1 MNHEY and CDR2 SVGAGI. This CDR3 spans 13 amino acids. Deletions cut 6 bases from V and 1 base from J, with 9 bases between. The CDR3 is CASRVDRNTEAFF. DNA of the CDR3: TGTGCCAGCAGAGTCGACAGGAACACTGAAGCTTTCTTT.

This chain connects TRBV29-1 to TRBJ2-1; D gene uncertain. CDR1 is SQVTM, CDR2 ANQGSEA, per germline. V was cut by 0 bases and J by 4 bases, with 7 bases left in between. CDR3 length equals 13 residues. The CDR3 sequence is CSVEEVTYNEQFF. The CDR3 DNA sequence: TGCAGCGTTGAAGAGGTTACTTACAATGAGCAGTTCTTC.

The V call is TRBV5-4, the J call TRBJ1-1; 7 bases match TRBD1. V lost 2 bases to trimming and J lost 3 bases; unmatched junction nucleotides: 7. This CDR3 spans 15 amino acids. Germline V gives CDR1 SGHNT, CDR2 YYREEE (reference sequence). CDR3 sequence reads: CASSLSPQGYTEAFF. The DNA for the CDR3 is TGTGCCAGCAGCTTAAGCCCACAGGGGTACACTGAAGCTTTCTTT.

This clone came up a few times. The chain employs TRBV11-2 and TRBJ1-1; TRBD1 aligns across 7 bases. V shed 1 base and J 1 base; nucleotides not matched to a gene: 3. The CDR3 spans 15 residues. Germline-derived CDR1 and CDR2 are SGHAT and FQNNGV. CDR3 nucleotides: TGTGCCAGCAGCTTAGGACAGGGAAGGAACACTGAAGCTTTCTTT. Translating it yields CASSLGQGRNTEAFF.

The genes are TRBV3-1 (or the pseudogene TRBV3-2) and TRBJ1-5, with D uncertain. CDR1 is LGHDT and CDR2 is YNNKEL in the germline V gene (reference sequence). Trimming removed 0 bases at V and 1 base at J, with 10 bases between. The CDR3 has 16 residues. The CDR3: CASSQDKAFSNQPQHF. Written as DNA, the CDR3 is TGTGCCAGCAGCCAAGATAAAGCATTCAGCAATCAGCCCCAGCATTTT.

V and J are TRBV3-1 (or the pseudogene TRBV3-2) and TRBJ2-5; TRBD1 aligns across 7 bases. CDR1 and CDR2 from the germline V gene are LGHDT and YNNKEL (reference sequence). The V gene end was trimmed by 4 bases and the J gene end by 5 bases; junction bases not matched to a gene: 4. CDR3 length: 13 residues. CDR3 DNA: TGTGCCAGCAGCCCGACAGGGTTGGAGACCCAGTACTTC. Encoded protein: CASSPTGLETQYF.

The chain couples TRBV19 to TRBJ1-2, with TRBD1 matching 7 bases. The CDR3 sequence is 17 residues long. Trimming took 6 bases from V and 1 from J; bases not matched to a gene: 14. Germline V gene sequence: CDR1 LNHDA, CDR2 SQIVND (reference sequence). CDR3 DNA: TGTGCCAGTAGAGGACAGGACGAAGCTGTGAATAACTATGGCTACACCTTC. This sequence encodes CASRGQDEAVNNYGYTF.

The chain employs TRBV9 and TRBJ2-2, with 9 bases matching TRBD1. Germline V gene data show CDR1 as SGDLS and CDR2 as YYNGEE. Trimming at V came to 0 bases and at J to 5 bases, leaving 11 bases not matched to a gene. The length of the CDR3 is 18 residues. DNA for the CDR3: TGTGCCAGCAGCGTAGACCTGGGGGGACAGGGTGGTACCGGGGAGCTGTTTTTT. Its translation: CASSVDLGGQGGTGELFF.

The rearrangement uses TRBV9 and TRBJ2-1, with 9 bases aligning to TRBD1. The V and J ends lost 6 bases and 5 bases, in that order; junction bases with no gene match: 9. CDR1 and CDR2 (germline): SGDLS, YYNGEE. The CDR3 has 15 amino acids. CDR3 coding DNA: TGTGCCAGCAACAAGGACAGGGGCCTGAACAATGAGCAGTTCTTC. Amino acid sequence: CASNKDRGLNNEQFF.

This clone appeared a few times. The chain combines TRBV7-9 with TRBJ2-1; TRBD2 agrees at 10 bases. CDR3 size: 16 residues. V was pared by 1 base and J by 7 bases, with 7 bases of the junction left unmatched. Germline CDR1 and CDR2: SEHNR and FQNEAQ (reference sequence). The CDR3 sequence: CASSLGVSGGQNEQFF. In DNA form, the CDR3 reads TGTGCCAGCAGCTTAGGGGTTAGCGGGGGGCAGAATGAGCAGTTCTTC.

The J gene is TRBJ1-2, the V gene TRBV30, with 7 nucleotides matching TRBD1. The CDR3 has 14 residues. The germline V gene has CDR1 GTSNPN and CDR2 SVGIG (reference sequence). The V gene end was trimmed by 6 bases and the J gene end by 5 bases; junction bases not matched to a gene: 12. The CDR3 bases are TGTGCCTGTTGGGAGAGGGGGCGGTGGTATGGCTACACCTTC. This translates into CACWERGRWYGYTF.

In its sample, this clone was seen once. V is TRBV4-3 and J is TRBJ1-2; 9 nucleotides match TRBD1. The J segment lost 4 bases and the V segment lost 0 bases, leaving 3 bases of the junction unmatched. CDR3 length: 15 residues. Germline V gene data show CDR1 as LGHNA and CDR2 as YSLEER. The CDR3 sequence is CASSQEDRGSYGYTF. Written as DNA, the CDR3 is TGCGCCAGCAGCCAAGAGGACAGGGGTTCCTATGGCTACACCTTC.

The chain uses TRBV11-2 and TRBJ1-5; D is possibly TRBD1 (6 bases). This CDR3 contains 15 residues. Looked up from germline, CDR1 is SGHAT and CDR2 is FQNNGV. Trimming pared 0 bases from V and 4 bases from J, leaving 10 bases between. The CDR3 sequence: CASSLDRGANQPQHF. DNA of the CDR3: TGTGCCAGCAGCTTAGACAGGGGAGCTAATCAGCCCCAGCATTTT.